These T cell receptor beta chains were read from a single sample in a study of neurological immune-mediated disorders. TCRdb analysed the 5' RACE reads with MiXCR anew, one entry per CDR3 protein. Counted here are some 30,000 distinct CDR3 sequences, less than 15% occurring once; the ten biggest clones make up 2.3%. Material: PBMCs. These receptor sequences come from a woman aged 40 to 50 in good health. CDR3s leave out the opening cysteine and the closing phenylalanine or tryptophan. For some rows the clone size is stated as once, few or many, or as a class when expanded; others skip it.

j_gene	v_gene	abundance	CDR3aa
TRBJ1-4	TRBV27	many	ASSFSDNEKLF
TRBJ2-7	TRBV6-1	many	ASNRGTGSSYEQY
TRBJ2-7	TRBV7-2	many	ASSSSIAGGREQY
TRBJ2-7	TRBV5-1	many	ASSSDRYEQY
TRBJ1-6	TRBV3-1	many	ASSQDPRQRHSPLH
TRBJ2-3	TRBV18	NA	ASSPPGGGDTQY
TRBJ1-2	TRBV5-1	many	ASSLDPYSTGDGYT
TRBJ1-1	TRBV5-1	NA	ASSLEEGGGSTEAF
TRBJ2-2	TRBV7-3	many	ASSSMGLANTGELF
TRBJ2-1	TRBV7-2	many	ASSSPLGREVYNEQF
TRBJ1-5	TRBV10-2	many	ASSESARHQPQH
TRBJ2-7	TRBV25-1	NA	TSDPGIGTYEQY
TRBJ2-5	TRBV4-3	few	ASSHGHQETQY
TRBJ2-3	TRBV7-2	many	ASRSTSTDTQY
TRBJ2-7	TRBV20-1	NA	SARVPRQGLYEQY
TRBJ1-4	TRBV7-2	many	ASSLGSGRGPEKLF
TRBJ2-2	TRBV7-8	many	ASSLHRGVGELF
TRBJ2-2	TRBV5-6	NA	ASSERMTGTGELF
TRBJ1-2	TRBV6-6	many	ASSYPQEDGYT
TRBJ2-3	TRBV10-3	many	AIMSGSTDTQY
TRBJ1-6	TRBV20-1	NA	SAIYSQGGSSPLH
TRBJ2-3	TRBV20-1	NA	STPRSAGGYTDTQY
TRBJ2-7	TRBV6-1	NA	ASREMDTGLG
TRBJ1-2	TRBV7-2	many	ASSLEDGDYGYT
TRBJ1-6	TRBV6-5	many	ATQTGPGGYSPLH
TRBJ2-7	TRBV20-1	many	SANFEARDVEY
TRBJ2-7	TRBV12-3/TRBV12-4	medium-sized	ASSSLLPHEQY
TRBJ1-3	TRBV3-1	many	ASSRKRYAGNTIY
TRBJ1-1	TRBV7-9	many	ASSLWTAPNTEAF
TRBJ2-3	TRBV20-1	NA	RTKGISTDTQY
TRBJ1-2	TRBV5-1	few	ASSRDGETNYGYT
TRBJ2-3	TRBV6-2/TRBV6-3	many	ASSYSGRVRTDTQY
TRBJ2-2	TRBV6-5	many	ASSYRYTGTGELF
TRBJ2-5	TRBV6-5	few	ASSPGRIQETQY
TRBJ2-1	TRBV6-1	many	ASRDPGLAGRGEQF
TRBJ2-1	TRBV20-1	many	SAPKKMSSYNEQF
TRBJ2-7	TRBV4-3	many	ASSQETASSYEQY
TRBJ1-1	TRBV29-1	few	SVEGGGRSNTEAF
TRBJ1-1	TRBV15	many	AARGTYTEAF
TRBJ2-7	TRBV4-1	many	ASSLRFSGYDSSYEQY
TRBJ1-4	TRBV6-5	many	ASSEPLGGKLF
TRBJ1-5	TRBV7-2	many	ASSFGDIGGQPQH
TRBJ2-7	TRBV12-3/TRBV12-4	many	ASSPRNSYEQY
TRBJ2-7	TRBV20-1	many	SGTGSYEQY
TRBJ2-1	TRBV12-3/TRBV12-4	many	ASSLTPGGAGGLGNEQF
TRBJ2-2	TRBV10-3	many	AISEGGAANTGELF
TRBJ2-7	TRBV20-1	many	SARSLAGGGFYEQY
TRBJ2-3	TRBV7-8	many	ASSLATGGGTDTQY
TRBJ2-1	TRBV5-1	many	ASSLSTMEQF
TRBJ1-1	TRBV4-3	NA	ASSHLQVGAEAF
TRBJ2-4	TRBV18	many	ASSPNQGQGNIQY
TRBJ2-7	TRBV2	NA	ASSLYRFEQY
TRBJ2-7	TRBV7-9	many	ASSQGAESSYEQY
TRBJ1-2	TRBV6-5	many	ASSYSAGRGYT
TRBJ2-7	TRBV20-1	many	SAPSTGFYEQY